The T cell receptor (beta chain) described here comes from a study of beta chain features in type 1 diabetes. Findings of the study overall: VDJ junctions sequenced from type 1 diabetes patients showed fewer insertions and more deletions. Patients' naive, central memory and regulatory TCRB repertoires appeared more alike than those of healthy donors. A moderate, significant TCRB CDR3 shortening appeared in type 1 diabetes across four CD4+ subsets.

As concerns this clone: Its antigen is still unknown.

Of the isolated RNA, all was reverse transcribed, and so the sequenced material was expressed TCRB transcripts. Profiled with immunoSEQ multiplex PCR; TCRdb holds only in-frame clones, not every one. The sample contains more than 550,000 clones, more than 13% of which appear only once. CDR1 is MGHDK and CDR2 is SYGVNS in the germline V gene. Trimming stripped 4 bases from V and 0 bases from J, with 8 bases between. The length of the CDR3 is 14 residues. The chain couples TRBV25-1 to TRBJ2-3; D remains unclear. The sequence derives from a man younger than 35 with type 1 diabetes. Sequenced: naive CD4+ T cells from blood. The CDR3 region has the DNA TGTGCCAGCAGTGGGTACCCTAGCACAGATACGCAGTATTTT. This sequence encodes CASSGYPSTDTQYF.